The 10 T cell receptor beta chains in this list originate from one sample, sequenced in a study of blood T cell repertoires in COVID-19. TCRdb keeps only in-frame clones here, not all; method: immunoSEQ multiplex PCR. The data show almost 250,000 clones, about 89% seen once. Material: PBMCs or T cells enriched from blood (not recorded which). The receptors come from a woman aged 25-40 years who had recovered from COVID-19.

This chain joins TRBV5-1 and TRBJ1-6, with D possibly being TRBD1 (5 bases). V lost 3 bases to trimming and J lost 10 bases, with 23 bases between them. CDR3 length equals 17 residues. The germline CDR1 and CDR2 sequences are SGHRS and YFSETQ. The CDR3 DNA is TGCGCCAGCAGCTCGAAGGAGGACGGGGGGATCGGGTCACCCCTCCACTTT. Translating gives CASSSKEDGGIGSPLHF. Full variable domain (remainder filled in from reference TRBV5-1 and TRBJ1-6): KAGVTQTPRYLIKTRGQQVTLSCSPISGHRSVSWYQQTPGQGLQFLFEYFSETQRNKGNFPGRFSGRQFSNSRSEMNVSTLELGDSALYLCASSSKEDGGIGSPLHFGNGTRLTVT.

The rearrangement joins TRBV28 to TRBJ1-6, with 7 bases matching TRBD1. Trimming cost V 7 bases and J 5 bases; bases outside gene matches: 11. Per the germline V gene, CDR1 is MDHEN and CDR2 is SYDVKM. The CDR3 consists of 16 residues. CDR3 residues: CASTATGKEHNSPLHF. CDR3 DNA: TGTGCCAGCACCGCGACAGGGAAGGAACATAATTCACCCCTCCACTTT.

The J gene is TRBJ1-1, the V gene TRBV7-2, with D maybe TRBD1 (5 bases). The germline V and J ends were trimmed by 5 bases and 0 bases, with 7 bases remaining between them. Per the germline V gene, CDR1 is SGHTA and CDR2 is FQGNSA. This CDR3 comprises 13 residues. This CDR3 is CASSGHVNTEAFF. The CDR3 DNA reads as TGTGCCAGCAGCGGACACGTGAACACTGAAGCTTTCTTT.

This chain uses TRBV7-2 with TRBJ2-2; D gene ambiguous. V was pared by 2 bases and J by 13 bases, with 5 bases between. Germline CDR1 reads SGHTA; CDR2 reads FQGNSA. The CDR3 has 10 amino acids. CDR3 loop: CASSLRGLFF. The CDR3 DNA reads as TGTGCCAGCAGCTTAAGAGGGCTGTTTTTT.

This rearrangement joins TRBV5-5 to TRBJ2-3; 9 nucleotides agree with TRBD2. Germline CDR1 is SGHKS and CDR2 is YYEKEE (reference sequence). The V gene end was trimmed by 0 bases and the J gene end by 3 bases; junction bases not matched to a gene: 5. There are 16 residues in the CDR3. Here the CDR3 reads CASSLVQAGGTDTQYF. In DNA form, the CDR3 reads TGTGCCAGCAGCTTGGTGCAGGCGGGAGGGACAGATACGCAGTATTTT.

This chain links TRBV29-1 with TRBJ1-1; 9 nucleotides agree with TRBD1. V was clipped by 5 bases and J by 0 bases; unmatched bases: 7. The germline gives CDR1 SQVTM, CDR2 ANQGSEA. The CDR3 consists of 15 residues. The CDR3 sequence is CSVPGQGGMNTEAFF. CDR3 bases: TGCAGCGTTCCGGGACAGGGAGGCATGAACACTGAAGCTTTCTTT.

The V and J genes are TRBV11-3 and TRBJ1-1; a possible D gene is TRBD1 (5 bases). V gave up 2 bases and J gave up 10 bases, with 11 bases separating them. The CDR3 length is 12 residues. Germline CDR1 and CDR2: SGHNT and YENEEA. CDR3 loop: CASSLSGGLAFF. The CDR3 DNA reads TGTGCCAGCAGCTTATCGGGGGGATTAGCTTTCTTT.

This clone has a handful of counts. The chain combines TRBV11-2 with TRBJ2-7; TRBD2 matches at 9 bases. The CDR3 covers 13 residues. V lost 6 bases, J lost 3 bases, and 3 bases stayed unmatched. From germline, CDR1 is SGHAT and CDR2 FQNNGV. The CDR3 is CASRASGNYEQYF. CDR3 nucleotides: TGTGCCAGCAGGGCTAGCGGGAACTACGAGCAGTACTTC.

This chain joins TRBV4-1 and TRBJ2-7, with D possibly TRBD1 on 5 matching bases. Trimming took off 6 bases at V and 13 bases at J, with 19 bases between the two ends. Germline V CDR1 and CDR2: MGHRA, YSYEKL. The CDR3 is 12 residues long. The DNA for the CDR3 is TGCGCCAGCAGTTTACCGGGCAGGGATAGCTACTTC. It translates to CASSLPGRDSYF.

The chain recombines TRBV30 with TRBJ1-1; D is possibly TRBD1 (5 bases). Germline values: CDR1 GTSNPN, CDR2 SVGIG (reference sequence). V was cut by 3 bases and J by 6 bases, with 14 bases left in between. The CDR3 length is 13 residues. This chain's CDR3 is CAWSMAGAAEAFF. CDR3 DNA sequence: TGTGCCTGGAGCATGGCTGGGGCCGCTGAAGCTTTCTTT.